The 3 T cell receptor beta chains presented below share a single source sample, sequenced in a study of beta chain features in type 1 diabetes (dated by TCRdb to the late 2010s). Broader findings and caveats from the paper: In all four CD4+ subsets, TCRB CDR3 length was moderately but significantly shorter in type 1 diabetes patients.

Preparation of the library involved the immunoSEQ multiplex PCR assay. The entire isolated RNA was reverse transcribed using the High Capacity cDNA Reverse Transcription Kit, and thus expressed TCRB transcripts were sequenced. TCRdb obtained this table from immuneACCESS and retained in-frame rearrangements with V and J assigned. These tables miss some clones; where compared with another copy, unresolved V genes account for less than half of the shortfall, and the remainder is unexplained. This sample lists some 700,000 clones; roughly 13% were detected once. The ten largest clones represent 0.02% to 0.025% of the sample. Their antigens are not known. Sequencing input: naive CD4+ T cells from blood. The meaning of the sample's cell subset or site label: true naive CD4+ T cells. These receptors were obtained from a man aged 18-30 years with type 1 diabetes.

V is TRBV18 and J is TRBJ1-4; D remains unclear. Trimming shortened V by 2 bases and J by 10 bases, and 11 bases separated the two germline ends. The CDR3 spans 13 residues. Germline values: CDR1 KGHSH, CDR2 LQKENI. CDR3 in DNA: TGTGCCAGCTCACCAGGCGCGGGTCGAAAACTGTTTTTT. As protein: CASSPGAGRKLFF.

The rearrangement joins TRBV19 to TRBJ2-1; D gene ambiguous. This CDR3 is 9 amino acids long. The germline CDR1 and CDR2 sequences are LNHDA and SQIVND (reference sequence). Trimming took 8 bases from V and 8 from J, leaving 4 bases between them. The CDR3 region is CASGYEQFF. CDR3 coding DNA: TGTGCCAGTGGGTATGAGCAGTTCTTC. The complete variable domain, with remaining parts taken from reference TRBV19 and TRBJ2-1, reads DGGITQSPKYLFRKEGQNVTLSCEQNLNHDAMYWYRQDPGQGLRLIYYSQIVNDFQKGDIAEGYSVSREKKESFPLTVTSAQKNPTAFYLCASGYEQFFGPGTRLTVL.

This clone was counted a few times. This chain uses TRBV28 with TRBJ2-7, with D perhaps matching TRBD1 (5 bases). V dropped 6 bases and J dropped 7 bases, with 16 bases sitting between them. Germline V gene sequence: CDR1 MDHEN, CDR2 SYDVKM. This CDR3 has 13 residues. The CDR3 here is CASRDYQGKEQYF. In DNA, the CDR3 is TGTGCCAGCAGAGATTACCAGGGAAAGGAGCAGTACTTC.